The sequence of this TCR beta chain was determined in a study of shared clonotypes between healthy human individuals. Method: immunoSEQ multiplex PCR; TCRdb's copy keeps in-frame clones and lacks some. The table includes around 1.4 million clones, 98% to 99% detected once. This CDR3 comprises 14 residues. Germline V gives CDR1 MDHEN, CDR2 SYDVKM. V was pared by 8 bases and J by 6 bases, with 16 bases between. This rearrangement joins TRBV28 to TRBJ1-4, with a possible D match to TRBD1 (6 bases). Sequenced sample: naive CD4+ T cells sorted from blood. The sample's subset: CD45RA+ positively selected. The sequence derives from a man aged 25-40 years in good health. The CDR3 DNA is TGTGCCAGCGTCCCCGGGACACAATATGAAAAACTGTTTTTT. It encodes CASVPGTQYEKLFF. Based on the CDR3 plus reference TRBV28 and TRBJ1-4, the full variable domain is DVKVTQSSRYLVKRTGEKVFLECVQDMDHENMFWYRQDPGLGLRLIYFSYDVKMKEKGDIPEGYSVSREKKERFSLILESASTNQTSMYLCASVPGTQYEKLFFGSGTQLSVL.